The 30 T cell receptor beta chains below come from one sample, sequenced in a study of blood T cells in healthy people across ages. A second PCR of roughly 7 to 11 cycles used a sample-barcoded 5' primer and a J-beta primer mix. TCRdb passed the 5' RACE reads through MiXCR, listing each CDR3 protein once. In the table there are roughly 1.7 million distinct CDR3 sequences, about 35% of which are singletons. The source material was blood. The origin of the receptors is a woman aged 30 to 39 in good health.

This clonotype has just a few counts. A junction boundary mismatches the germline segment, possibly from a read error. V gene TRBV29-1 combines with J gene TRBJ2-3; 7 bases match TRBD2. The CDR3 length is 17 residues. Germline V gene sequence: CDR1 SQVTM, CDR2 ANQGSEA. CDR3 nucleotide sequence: TGCAGCGTTGAACCCAGGTGGGGGGGACTGAGCACAGATACGCGGTATTTT. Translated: CSVEPRWGGLSTDTRYF.

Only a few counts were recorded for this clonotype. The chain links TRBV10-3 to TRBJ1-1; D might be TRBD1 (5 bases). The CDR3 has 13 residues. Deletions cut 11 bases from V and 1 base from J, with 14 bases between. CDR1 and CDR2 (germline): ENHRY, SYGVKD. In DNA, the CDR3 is TGTGCCTCCCAAGAGCAGGGGAACACTGAAGCTTTCTTT. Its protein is CASQEQGNTEAFF.

CDR3 loop: CASSAAEYTEAFF. The CDR3 region has the DNA TGTGCCAGCTCAGCAGCAGAGTACACTGAAGCTTTCTTT. V and J are TRBV18 and TRBJ1-1; no definite D call. There are 13 residues in the CDR3. Germline CDR1 KGHSH, CDR2 LQKENI. With 5 bases removed from V and 3 bases from J, the gap between germline ends came to 10 bases.

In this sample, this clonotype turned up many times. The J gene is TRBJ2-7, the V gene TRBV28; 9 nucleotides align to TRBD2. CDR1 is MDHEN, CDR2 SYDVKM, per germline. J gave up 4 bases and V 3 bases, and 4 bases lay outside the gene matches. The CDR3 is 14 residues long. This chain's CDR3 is CASSFSGSLYEQYF. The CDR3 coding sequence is TGTGCCAGCAGTTTTAGCGGGAGTTTGTACGAGCAGTACTTC.

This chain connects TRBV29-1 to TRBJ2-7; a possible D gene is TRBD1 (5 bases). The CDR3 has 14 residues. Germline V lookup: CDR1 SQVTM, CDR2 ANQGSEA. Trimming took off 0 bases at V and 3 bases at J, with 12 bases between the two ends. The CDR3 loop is CSVEESGQGYEQYF. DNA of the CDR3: TGCAGCGTTGAAGAATCGGGCCAGGGCTACGAGCAGTACTTC.

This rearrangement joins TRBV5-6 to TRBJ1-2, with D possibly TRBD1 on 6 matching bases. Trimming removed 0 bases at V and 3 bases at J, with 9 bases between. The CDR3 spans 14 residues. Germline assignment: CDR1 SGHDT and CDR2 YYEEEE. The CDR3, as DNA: TGTGCCAGCAGCTTGGAAGGGGGGTACTATGGCTACACCTTC. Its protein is CASSLEGGYYGYTF.

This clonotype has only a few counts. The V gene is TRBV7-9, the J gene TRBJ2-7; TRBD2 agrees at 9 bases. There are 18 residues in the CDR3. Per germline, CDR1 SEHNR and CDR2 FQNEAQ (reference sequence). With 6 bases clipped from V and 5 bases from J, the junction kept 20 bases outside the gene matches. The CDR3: CASSPRPLSGGLKNEQYF. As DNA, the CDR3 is TGTGCCAGCAGTCCCCGACCCCTAAGCGGGGGGCTCAAGAACGAGCAGTACTTC.

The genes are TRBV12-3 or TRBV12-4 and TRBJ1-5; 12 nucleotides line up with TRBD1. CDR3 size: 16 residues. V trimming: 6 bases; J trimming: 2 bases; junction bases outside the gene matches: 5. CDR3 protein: CASSFGTGGGNQPQHF. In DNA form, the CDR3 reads TGTGCCAGCAGCTTCGGGACAGGGGGCGGCAATCAGCCCCAGCATTTT.

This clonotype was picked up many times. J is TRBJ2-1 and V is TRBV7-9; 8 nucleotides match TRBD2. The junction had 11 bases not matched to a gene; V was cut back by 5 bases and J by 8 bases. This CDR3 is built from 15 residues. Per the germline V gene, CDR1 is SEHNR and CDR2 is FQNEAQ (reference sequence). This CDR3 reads CASSPGGRGGDEQFF. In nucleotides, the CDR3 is TGTGCCAGCAGCCCGGGGGGGCGTGGAGGGGATGAGCAGTTCTTC.

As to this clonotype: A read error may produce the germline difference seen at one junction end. CDR3 coding DNA: TGTGCCTGCAGCCAAGGTCTCTATAGCTCCTACAATGAGCAGTTCTTC. Its translation is CACSQGLYSSYNEQFF. The gene calls are TRBV3-1 and TRBJ2-1; D call uncertain. Germline assignment: CDR1 LGHDT and CDR2 YNNKEL (reference sequence). The CDR3 spans 16 residues.

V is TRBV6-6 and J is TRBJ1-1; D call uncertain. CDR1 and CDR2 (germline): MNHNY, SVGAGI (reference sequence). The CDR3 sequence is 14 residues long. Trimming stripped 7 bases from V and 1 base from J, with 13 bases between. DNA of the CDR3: TGTGCCAGCACTCACGGGCCGGCGAACACTGAAGCTTTCTTT. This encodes CASTHGPANTEAFF.

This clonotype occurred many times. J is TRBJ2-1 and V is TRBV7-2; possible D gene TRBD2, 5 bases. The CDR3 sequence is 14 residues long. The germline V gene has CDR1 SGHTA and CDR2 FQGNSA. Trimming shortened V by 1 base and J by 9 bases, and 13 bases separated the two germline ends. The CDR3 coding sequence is TGTGCCAGCAGCTTAGATCCGGGGATCAGTGAGCAGTTCTTC. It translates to CASSLDPGISEQFF. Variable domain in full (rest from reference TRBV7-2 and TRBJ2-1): GAGVSQSPSNKVTEKGKDVELRCDPISGHTALYWYRQSLGQGLEFLIYFQGNSAPDKSGLPSDRFSAERTGGSVSTLTIQRTQQEDSAVYLCASSLDPGISEQFFGPGTRLTVL.

The CDR3 sequence is CASSGPGDEQYF. As DNA, the CDR3 is TGTGCCAGCAGCGGGCCTGGTGACGAGCAGTACTTC. V is TRBV6-6 and J is TRBJ2-7; no firm D call. The V gene's germline CDR1 is MNHNY and CDR2 SVGAGI (reference sequence). The CDR3 covers 12 residues. V lost 6 bases, J lost 5 bases, and 11 bases lay in between.

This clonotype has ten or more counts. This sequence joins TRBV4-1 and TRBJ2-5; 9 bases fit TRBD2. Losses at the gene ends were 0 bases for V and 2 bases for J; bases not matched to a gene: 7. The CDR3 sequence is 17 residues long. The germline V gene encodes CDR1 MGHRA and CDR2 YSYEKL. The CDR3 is CASSQDPSSGEQETQYF. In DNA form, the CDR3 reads TGCGCCAGCAGCCAAGATCCCTCTAGCGGGGAACAAGAGACCCAGTACTTC.

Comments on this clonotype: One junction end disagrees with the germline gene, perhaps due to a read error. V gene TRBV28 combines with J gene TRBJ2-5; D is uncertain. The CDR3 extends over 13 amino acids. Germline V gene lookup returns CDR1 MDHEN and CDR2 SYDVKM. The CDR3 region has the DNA TGTGCCAGCAGTTTAACAGTCCAGGAGATCCAGTACTTC. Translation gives CASSLTVQEIQYF.

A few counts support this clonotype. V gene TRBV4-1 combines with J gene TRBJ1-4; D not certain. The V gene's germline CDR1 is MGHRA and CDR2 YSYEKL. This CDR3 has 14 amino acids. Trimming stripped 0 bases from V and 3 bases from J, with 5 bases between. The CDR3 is CASSQDPANEKLFF. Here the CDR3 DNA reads TGCGCCAGCAGCCAAGATCCGGCTAATGAAAAACTGTTTTTT.

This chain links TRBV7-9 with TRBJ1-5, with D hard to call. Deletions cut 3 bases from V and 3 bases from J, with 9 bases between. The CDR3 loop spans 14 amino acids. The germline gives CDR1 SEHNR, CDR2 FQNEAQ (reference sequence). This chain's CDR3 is CASSFPRTNQPQHF. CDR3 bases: TGTGCCAGCAGCTTCCCCAGGACCAATCAGCCCCAGCATTTT.

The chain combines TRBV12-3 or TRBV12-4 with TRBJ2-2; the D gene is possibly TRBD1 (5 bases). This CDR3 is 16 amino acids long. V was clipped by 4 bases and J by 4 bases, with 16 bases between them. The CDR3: CASSSLMPGATGELFF. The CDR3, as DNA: TGTGCCAGCAGTTCCCTTATGCCTGGGGCCACCGGGGAGCTGTTTTTT.

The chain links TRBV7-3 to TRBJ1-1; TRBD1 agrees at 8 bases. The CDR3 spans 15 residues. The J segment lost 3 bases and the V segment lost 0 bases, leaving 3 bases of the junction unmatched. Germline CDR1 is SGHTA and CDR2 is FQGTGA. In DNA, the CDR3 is TGTGCCAGCAGCTTAACGGGGACAGGATACACTGAAGCTTTCTTT. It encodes CASSLTGTGYTEAFF.

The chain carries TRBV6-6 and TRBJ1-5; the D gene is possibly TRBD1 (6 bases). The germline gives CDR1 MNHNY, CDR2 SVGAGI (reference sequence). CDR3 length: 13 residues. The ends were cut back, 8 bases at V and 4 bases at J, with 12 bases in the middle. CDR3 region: CASQGPANQPQHF. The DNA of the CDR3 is TGTGCCAGCCAGGGGCCGGCGAATCAGCCCCAGCATTTT.

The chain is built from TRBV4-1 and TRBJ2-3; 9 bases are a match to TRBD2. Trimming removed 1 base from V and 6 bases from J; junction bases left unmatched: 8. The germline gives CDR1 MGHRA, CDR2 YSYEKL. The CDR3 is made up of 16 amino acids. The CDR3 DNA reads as TGCGCCAGCAGCCAAGCACCCAGCGGGAGGTTTGATACGCAGTATTTT. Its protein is CASSQAPSGRFDTQYF.

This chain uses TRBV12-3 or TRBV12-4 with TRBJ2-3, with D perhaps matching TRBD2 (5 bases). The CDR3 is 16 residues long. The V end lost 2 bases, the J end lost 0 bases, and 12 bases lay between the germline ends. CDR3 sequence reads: CASSLWTCVSTDTQYF. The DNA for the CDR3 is TGTGCCAGCAGTTTATGGACTTGCGTGAGCACAGATACGCAGTATTTT.

CDR3 residues: CASSLEGGQIAWRGEGRAGYGYTF. CDR3 in DNA: TGTGCCAGCAGCTTAGAGGGGGGTCAGATAGCCTGGCGCGGTGAGGGGAGAGCTGGCTATGGCTACACCTTC. This chain uses TRBV11-2 with TRBJ1-2; maybe TRBD1 (5 bases). CDR1 is SGHAT, CDR2 FQNNGV, per germline. CDR3 length: 24 residues. V lost 0 bases and J lost 4, with 39 bases in between.

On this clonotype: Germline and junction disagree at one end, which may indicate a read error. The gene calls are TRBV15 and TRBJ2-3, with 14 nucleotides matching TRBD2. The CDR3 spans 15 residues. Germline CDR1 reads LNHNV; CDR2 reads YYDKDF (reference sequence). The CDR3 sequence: CATASGLAGVDTRYF. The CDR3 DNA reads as TGTGCCACCGCATCGGGACTAGCGGGAGTCGATACGCGGTATTTT.

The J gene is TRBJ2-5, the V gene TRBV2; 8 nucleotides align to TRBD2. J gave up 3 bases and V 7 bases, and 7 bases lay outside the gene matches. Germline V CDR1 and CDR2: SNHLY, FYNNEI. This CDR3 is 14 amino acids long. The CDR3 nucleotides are TGTGCCAGCAAAGGGGAACTAGCGGAAGAGACCCAGTACTTC. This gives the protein CASKGELAEETQYF.

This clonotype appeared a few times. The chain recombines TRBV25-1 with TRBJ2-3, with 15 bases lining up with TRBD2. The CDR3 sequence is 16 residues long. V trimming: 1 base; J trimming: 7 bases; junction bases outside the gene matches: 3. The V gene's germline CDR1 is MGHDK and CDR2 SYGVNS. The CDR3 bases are TGTGCCAGCAGTGAATGGGGACTAGCGGGGGGATATACGCAGTATTTT. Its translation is CASSEWGLAGGYTQYF.

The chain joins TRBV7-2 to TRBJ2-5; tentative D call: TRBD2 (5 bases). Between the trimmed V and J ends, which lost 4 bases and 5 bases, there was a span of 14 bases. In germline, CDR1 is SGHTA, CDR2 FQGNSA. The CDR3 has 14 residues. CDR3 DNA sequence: TGTGCCAGCAGCTCGCCGGCTAGCCGGGAGACCCAGTACTTC. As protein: CASSSPASRETQYF.

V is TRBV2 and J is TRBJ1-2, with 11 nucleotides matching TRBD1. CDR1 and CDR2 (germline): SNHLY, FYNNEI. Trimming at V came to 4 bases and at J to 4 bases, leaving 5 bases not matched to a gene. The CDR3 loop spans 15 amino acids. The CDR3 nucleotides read TGTGCCAGCAGTGCCCAGGACAGGGGGCGCTATGGCTACACCTTC. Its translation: CASSAQDRGRYGYTF.

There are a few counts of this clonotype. In nucleotides, the CDR3 is TGTGCCAGCAGTCTAAGACTAGCGGGAGTCTACAATGAGCAGTTCTTC. Translation gives CASSLRLAGVYNEQFF. The gene calls are TRBV27 and TRBJ2-1, with 12 bases that match TRBD2. V lost 5 bases to trimming and J lost 3 bases; unmatched junction nucleotides: 5. Germline assignment: CDR1 MNHEY and CDR2 SMNVEV (reference sequence). This CDR3 has 16 residues.

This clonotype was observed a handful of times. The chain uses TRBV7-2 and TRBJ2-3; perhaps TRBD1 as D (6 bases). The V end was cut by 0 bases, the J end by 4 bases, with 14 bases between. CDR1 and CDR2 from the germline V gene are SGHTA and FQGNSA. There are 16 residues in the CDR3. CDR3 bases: TGTGCCAGCAGCTTAGCGGGGACAAGAGGCGCAGATACGCAGTATTTT. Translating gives CASSLAGTRGADTQYF.